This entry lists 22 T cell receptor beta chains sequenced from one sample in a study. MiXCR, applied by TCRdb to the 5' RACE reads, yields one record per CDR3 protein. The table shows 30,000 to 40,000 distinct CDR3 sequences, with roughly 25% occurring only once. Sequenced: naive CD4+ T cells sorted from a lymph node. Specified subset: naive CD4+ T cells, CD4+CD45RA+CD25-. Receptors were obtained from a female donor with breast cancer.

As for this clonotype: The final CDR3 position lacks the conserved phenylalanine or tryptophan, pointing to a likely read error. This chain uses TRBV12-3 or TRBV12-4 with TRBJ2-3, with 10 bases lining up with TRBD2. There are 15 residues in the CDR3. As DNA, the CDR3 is TGTGCCAGCAGTCTAGCGGGAGACCTCACAGATACGCAGTATTCT. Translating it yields CASSLAGDLTDTQYS.

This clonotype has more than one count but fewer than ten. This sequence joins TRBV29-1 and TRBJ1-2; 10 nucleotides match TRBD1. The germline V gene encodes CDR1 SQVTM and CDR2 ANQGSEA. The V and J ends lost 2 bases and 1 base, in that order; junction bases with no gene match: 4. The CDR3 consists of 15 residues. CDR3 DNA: TGCAGCGTTGAATCGGACAGGGGGAGTAACTATGGCTACACCTTC. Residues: CSVESDRGSNYGYTF.

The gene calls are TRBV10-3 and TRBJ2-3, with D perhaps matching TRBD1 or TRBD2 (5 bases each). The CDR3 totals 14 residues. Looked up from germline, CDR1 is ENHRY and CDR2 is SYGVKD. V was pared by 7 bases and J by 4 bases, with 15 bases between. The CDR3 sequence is CAITTGIGADTQYF. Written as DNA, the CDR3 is TGTGCCATCACGACGGGGATAGGGGCAGATACGCAGTATTTT.

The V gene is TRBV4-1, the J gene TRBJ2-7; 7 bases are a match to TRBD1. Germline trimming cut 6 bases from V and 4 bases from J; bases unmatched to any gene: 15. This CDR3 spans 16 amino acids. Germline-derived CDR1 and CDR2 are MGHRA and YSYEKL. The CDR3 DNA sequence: TGCGCCAGCAGAGAATCAGACCGGGACAGTGAGTACGAGCAGTACTTC. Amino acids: CASRESDRDSEYEQYF.

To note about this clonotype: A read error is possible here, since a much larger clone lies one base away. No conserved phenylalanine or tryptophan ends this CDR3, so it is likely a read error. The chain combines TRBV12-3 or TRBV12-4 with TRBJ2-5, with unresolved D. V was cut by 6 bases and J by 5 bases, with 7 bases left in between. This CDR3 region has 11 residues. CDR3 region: CASSPAETQYS. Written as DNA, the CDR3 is TGTGCCAGCAGCCCAGCCGAGACCCAGTACTCC.

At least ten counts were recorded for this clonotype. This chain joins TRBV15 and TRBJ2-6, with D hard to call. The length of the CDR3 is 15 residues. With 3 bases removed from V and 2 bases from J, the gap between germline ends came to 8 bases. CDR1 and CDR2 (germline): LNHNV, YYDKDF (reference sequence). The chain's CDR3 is CATSSNRAGANVLTF. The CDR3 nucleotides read TGTGCCACCAGCAGTAACCGCGCTGGGGCCAACGTCCTGACTTTC.

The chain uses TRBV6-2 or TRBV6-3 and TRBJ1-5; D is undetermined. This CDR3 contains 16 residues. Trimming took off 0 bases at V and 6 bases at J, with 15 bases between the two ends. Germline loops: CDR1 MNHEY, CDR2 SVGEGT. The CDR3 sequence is CASSYSIQIEGQPQHF. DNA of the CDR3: TGTGCCAGCAGTTACTCGATCCAAATTGAGGGTCAGCCCCAGCATTTT.

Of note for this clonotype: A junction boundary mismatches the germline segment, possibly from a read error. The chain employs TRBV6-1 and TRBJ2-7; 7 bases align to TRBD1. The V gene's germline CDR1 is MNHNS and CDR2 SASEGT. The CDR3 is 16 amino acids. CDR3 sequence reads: CASGEAQGVSSYEQYF. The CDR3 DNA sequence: TGTGCCAGCGGTGAAGCGCAGGGGGTAAGCTCCTACGAGCAGTACTTC.

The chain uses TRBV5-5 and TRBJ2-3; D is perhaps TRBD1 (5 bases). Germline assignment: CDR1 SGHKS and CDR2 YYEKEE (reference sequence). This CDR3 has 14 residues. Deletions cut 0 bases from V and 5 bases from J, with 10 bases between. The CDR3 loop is CASSLDGAIDTQYF. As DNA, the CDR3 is TGTGCCAGCAGCTTGGATGGGGCGATAGATACGCAGTATTTT.

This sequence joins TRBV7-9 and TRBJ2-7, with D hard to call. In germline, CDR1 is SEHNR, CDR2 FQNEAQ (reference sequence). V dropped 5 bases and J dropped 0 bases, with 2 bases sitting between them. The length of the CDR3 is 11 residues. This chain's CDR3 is CASSLSYEQYF. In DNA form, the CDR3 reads TGTGCCAGCAGCCTCTCCTACGAGCAGTACTTC. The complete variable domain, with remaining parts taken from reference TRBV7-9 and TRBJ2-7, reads DTGVSQNPRHKITKRGQNVTFRCDPISEHNRLYWYRQTLGQGPEFLTYFQNEAQLEKSRLLSDRFSAERPKGSFSTLEIQRTEQGDSAMYLCASSLSYEQYFGPGTRLTVT.

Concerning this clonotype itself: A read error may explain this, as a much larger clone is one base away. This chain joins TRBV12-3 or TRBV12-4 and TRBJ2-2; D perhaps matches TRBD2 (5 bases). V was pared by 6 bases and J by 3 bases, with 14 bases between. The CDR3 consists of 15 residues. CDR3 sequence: CASRDNGEYTGELFF. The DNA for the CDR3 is TGTGCCAGCAGGGATAACGGGGAATACACCGGGGAGCTGTTTTTT.

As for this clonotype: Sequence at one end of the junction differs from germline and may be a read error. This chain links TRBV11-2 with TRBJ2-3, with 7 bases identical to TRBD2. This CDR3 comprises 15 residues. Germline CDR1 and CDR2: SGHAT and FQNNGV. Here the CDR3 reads CASAYQLASIDTQYF. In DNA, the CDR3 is TGTGCCAGCGCTTACCAACTAGCGAGCATAGATACGCAGTATTTT.

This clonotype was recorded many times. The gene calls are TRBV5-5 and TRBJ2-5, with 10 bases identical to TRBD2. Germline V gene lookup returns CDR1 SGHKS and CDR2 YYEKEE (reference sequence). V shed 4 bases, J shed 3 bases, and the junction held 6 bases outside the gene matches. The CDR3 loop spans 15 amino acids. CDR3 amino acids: CASSGGLALEETQYF. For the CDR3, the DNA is TGTGCCAGCAGCGGGGGACTAGCGCTCGAAGAGACCCAGTACTTC.

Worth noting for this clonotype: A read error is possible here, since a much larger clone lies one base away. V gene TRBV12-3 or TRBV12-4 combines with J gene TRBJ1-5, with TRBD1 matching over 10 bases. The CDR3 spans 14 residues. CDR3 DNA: TGTGCCAGCAGGGGGACAGGGGTCAATAAGCCCCAGCATTTT. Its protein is CASRGTGVNKPQHF.

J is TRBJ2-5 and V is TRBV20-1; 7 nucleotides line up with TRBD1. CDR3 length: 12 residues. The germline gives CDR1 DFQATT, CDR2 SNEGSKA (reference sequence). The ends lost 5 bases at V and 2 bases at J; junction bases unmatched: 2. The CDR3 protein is CSAHRGQETQYF. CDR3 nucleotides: TGCAGTGCTCACAGGGGACAAGAGACCCAGTACTTC.

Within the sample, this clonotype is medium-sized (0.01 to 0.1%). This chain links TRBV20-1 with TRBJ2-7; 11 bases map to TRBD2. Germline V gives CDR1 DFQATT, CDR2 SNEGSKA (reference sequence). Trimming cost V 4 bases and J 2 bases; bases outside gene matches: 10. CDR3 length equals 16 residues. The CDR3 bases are TGCAGTGCTAAAATAGCGGGAGGGCCCTTGACCTACGAGCAGTACTTC. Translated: CSAKIAGGPLTYEQYF.

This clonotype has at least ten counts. Here the CDR3 DNA reads TGTGCCAGCAGCCAAGGCCTAGCGGGAAATGCCGGGGAGCTGTTTTTT. Its translation: CASSQGLAGNAGELFF. J is TRBJ2-2 and V is TRBV4-2; TRBD2 matches at 9 bases. With 1 base clipped from V and 6 bases from J, the junction kept 6 bases outside the gene matches. This CDR3 has 16 residues. CDR1 is LGHNA, CDR2 YNFKEQ, per germline.

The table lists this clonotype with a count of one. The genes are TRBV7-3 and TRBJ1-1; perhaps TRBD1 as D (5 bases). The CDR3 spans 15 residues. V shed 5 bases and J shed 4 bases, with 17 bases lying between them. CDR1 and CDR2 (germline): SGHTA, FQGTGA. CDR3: CASSPLSGGTTEAFF. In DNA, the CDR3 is TGTGCCAGCAGCCCATTATCCGGGGGAACCACTGAAGCTTTCTTT.

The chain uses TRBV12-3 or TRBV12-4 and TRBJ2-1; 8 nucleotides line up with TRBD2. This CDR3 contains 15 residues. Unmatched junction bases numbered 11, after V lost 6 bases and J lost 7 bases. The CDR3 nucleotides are TGTGCCAGCAGCCGATCCGGGACTAGATCGAATGAGCAGTTCTTC. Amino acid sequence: CASSRSGTRSNEQFF.

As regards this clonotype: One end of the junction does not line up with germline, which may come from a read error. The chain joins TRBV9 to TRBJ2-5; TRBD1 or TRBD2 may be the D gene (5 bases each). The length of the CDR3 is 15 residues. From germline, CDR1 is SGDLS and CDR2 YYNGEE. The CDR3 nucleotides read TGTGCCGGCAGCGTAGGGGACGCGGGCCAAGAGACCCAGTACTTC. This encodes CAGSVGDAGQETQYF.

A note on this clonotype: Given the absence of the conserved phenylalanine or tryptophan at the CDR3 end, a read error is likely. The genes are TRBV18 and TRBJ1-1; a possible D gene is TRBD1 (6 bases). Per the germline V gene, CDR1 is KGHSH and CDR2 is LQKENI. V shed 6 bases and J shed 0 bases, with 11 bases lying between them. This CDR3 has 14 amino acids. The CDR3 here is CASSRGGLNTEAFL. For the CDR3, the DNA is TGTGCCAGCTCCCGGGGGGGGCTGAACACTGAAGCTTTCCTT.

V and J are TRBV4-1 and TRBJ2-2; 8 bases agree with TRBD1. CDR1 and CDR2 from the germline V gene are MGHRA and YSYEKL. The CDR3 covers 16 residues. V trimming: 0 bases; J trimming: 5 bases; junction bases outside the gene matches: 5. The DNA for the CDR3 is TGCGCCAGCAGCCAAGATCAAAGGACAGGGACCGGGGAGCTGTTTTTT. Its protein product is CASSQDQRTGTGELFF.